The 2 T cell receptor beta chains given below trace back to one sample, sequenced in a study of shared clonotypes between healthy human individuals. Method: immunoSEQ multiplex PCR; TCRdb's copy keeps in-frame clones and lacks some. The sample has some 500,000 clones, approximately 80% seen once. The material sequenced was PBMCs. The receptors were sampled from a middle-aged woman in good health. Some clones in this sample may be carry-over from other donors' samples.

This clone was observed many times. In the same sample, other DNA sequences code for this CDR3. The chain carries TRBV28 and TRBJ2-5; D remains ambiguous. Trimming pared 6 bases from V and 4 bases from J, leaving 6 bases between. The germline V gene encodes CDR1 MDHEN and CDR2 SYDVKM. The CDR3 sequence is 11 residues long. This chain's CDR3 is CASRPLETQYF. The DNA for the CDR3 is TGTGCCAGCAGACCACTAGAGACCCAGTACTTC.

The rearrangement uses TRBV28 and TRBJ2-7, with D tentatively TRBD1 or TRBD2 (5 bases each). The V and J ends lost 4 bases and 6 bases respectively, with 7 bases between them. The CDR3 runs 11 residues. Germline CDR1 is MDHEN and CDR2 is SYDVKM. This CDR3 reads CASSSGAEQYF. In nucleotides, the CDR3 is TGTGCCAGCAGTTCCGGGGCCGAGCAGTACTTC.